Following are 21 T cell receptor beta chains from one sample sequenced in a study of graft-versus-host responses after intestinal transplantation. This table comes from immunoSEQ multiplex PCR, and its TCRdb copy is limited to in-frame clones, with some not included. The table includes roughly 60,000 clones, approximately 89% detected once. The sequenced sample was PBMCs, obtained around 120 days after intestinal transplantation. Source of these receptors: a human patient who received an intestinal transplant, so some T cells may come from the graft donor.

The rearrangement joins TRBV4-1 to TRBJ2-5; 7 nucleotides match TRBD1. The J call may be faulty, since TRBJ2-7 better matches the DNA end. The CDR3 loop spans 15 amino acids. The germline CDR1 and CDR2 sequences are MGHRA and YSYEKL. The CDR3 spells CASSQDAGGPYEQYF. The CDR3 DNA is TGCGCCAGCAGCCAAGATGCAGGGGGACCCTACGAGCAGTACTTC.

This chain joins TRBV28 and TRBJ2-1; D remains ambiguous. Trimming stripped 2 bases from V and 8 bases from J, with 7 bases between. The CDR3 loop spans 12 amino acids. Germline lookup yields CDR1 MDHEN and CDR2 SYDVKM. The CDR3 DNA follows: TGTGCCAGCAGTTTAGTAGGCTATGAGCAGTTCTTC. Its translation: CASSLVGYEQFF.

The V and J genes are TRBV30 and TRBJ1-1; unclear D gene. The length of the CDR3 is 12 residues. V was shortened by 0 bases and J by 3 bases, with 5 bases between the two germline ends. The germline V gene encodes CDR1 GTSNPN and CDR2 SVGIG (reference sequence). For the CDR3, the DNA is TGTGCCTGGAGTGTACGTTACACTGAAGCTTTCTTT. Protein sequence: CAWSVRYTEAFF.

The chain employs TRBV28 and TRBJ2-2, with D hard to call. V gave up 6 bases and J gave up 1 base, with 15 bases separating them. The CDR3 spans 16 residues. CDR1 is MDHEN, CDR2 SYDVKM, per germline. The CDR3 DNA sequence: TGTGCCAGCAGCGGGTGGTGGGCAGTGAACACCGGGGAGCTGTTTTTT. Protein sequence: CASSGWWAVNTGELFF.

The V and J genes are TRBV19 and TRBJ1-1; D call uncertain. V dropped 4 bases and J dropped 1 base, with 16 bases sitting between them. Looked up from germline, CDR1 is LNHDA and CDR2 is SQIVND (reference sequence). CDR3 length: 16 amino acids. CDR3 bases: TGTGCCAGTAGTACAGCGAGGGCGCGGGGGAACACTGAAGCTTTCTTT. Translation gives CASSTARARGNTEAFF.

V and J are TRBV28 and TRBJ1-5; the D is unclear. CDR1 is MDHEN and CDR2 is SYDVKM in the germline V gene. The CDR3 is 12 amino acids. V lost 5 bases and J lost 11, with 13 bases in between. The CDR3 nucleotides read TGTGCCAGCAGTATGGACCTATCAGCCCAGCATTTT. This codes for CASSMDLSAQHF.

This clone was seen more than once but under ten times. This chain uses TRBV6-5 with TRBJ2-7; D is uncertain. CDR3 size: 12 residues. Trimming took off 4 bases at V and 6 bases at J, with 10 bases between the two ends. The V gene's germline CDR1 is MNHEY and CDR2 SVGAGI. This CDR3 is CASSSRLGEQYF. The DNA for the CDR3 is TGTGCCAGCAGTTCTCGCCTCGGCGAGCAGTACTTC.

In this sample, this clone turned up a few times. The V gene is TRBV2, the J gene TRBJ1-3, with D uncertain. The CDR3 runs to 13 residues. V shed 6 bases and J shed 4 bases, with 10 bases lying between them. Germline V gives CDR1 SNHLY, CDR2 FYNNEI. The CDR3 bases are TGTGCCAGCAGCCCTTCGCGGGGAAACACCATATATTTT. Translated, it gives CASSPSRGNTIYF.

To note about this clone: Different DNA sequences within this sample yield the same CDR3. This chain uses TRBV7-9 with TRBJ2-7, with 9 bases lining up with TRBD1. The ends lost 3 bases at V and 4 bases at J; junction bases unmatched: 10. Germline values: CDR1 SEHNR, CDR2 FQNEAQ (reference sequence). The length of the CDR3 is 16 residues. CDR3 loop: CASSLGGGQGRYEQYF. The CDR3 nucleotides are TGTGCCAGCAGCTTGGGGGGTGGACAGGGGAGGTACGAGCAGTACTTC.

The chain combines TRBV27 with TRBJ2-5, with D maybe TRBD1 (6 bases). Trimming stripped 9 bases from V and 3 bases from J, with 17 bases between. The CDR3 runs to 14 residues. Germline V gives CDR1 MNHEY, CDR2 SMNVEV (reference sequence). CDR3 amino acids: CASSRTDSKETQYF. CDR3 DNA sequence: TGTGCCAGTTCTAGAACGGACAGCAAAGAGACCCAGTACTTC.

This clone was counted only a few times. The chain uses TRBV6-1 and TRBJ2-7, with no clear D. This CDR3 spans 12 amino acids. CDR1 and CDR2 from the germline V gene are MNHNS and SASEGT. V was clipped by 6 bases and J by 0 bases, with 6 bases between them. Here the CDR3 DNA reads TGTGCCAGCAGCCTGAGCTCCTACGAGCAGTACTTC. Encoded protein: CASSLSSYEQYF.

The V and J genes are TRBV5-1 and TRBJ1-2; D remains unclear. Trimming removed 3 bases at V and 0 bases at J, with 6 bases between. The CDR3 loop spans 13 amino acids. Germline V gene data show CDR1 as SGHRS and CDR2 as YFSETQ. In DNA, the CDR3 is TGCGCCAGCAGCTGGCAGGCTAACTATGGCTACACCTTC. Its translation is CASSWQANYGYTF.

This chain uses TRBV4-2 with TRBJ2-5; D is uncertain. The J call is in doubt because the DNA end fits TRBJ2-7 better. CDR1 is LGHNA, CDR2 YNFKEQ, per germline. This CDR3 has 17 residues. CDR3 sequence reads: CASSQDKGTVSSYEQYF. In nucleotides, the CDR3 is TGTGCCAGCAGCCAAGATAAGGGAACCGTTAGCTCCTACGAGCAGTACTTC.

J is TRBJ2-7 and V is TRBV7-6; a possible D gene is TRBD1 (5 bases). V shed 0 bases and J shed 11 bases, with 11 bases lying between them. Germline V CDR1 and CDR2: SGHVS, FNYEAQ. This CDR3 has 12 amino acids. CDR3 sequence: CASSLADTAKYF. The CDR3 coding sequence is TGTGCCAGCAGCTTAGCGGACACAGCCAAGTACTTC. Combining the CDR3 with reference TRBV7-6 and TRBJ2-7 gives the whole variable domain GAGVSQSPRYKVTKRGQDVALRCDPISGHVSLYWYRQALGQGPEFLTYFNYEAQQDKSGLPNDRFSAERPEGSISTLTIQRTEQRDSAMYRCASSLADTAKYFGPGTRLTVT.

The rearrangement uses TRBV7-9 and TRBJ2-1, with D unclear. This CDR3 contains 13 residues. CDR1 is SEHNR, CDR2 FQNEAQ, per germline (reference sequence). Deletions cut 0 bases from V and 5 bases from J, with 5 bases between. CDR3 nucleotide sequence: TGTGCCAGCAGCTTAGCTCCGGACAATGAGCAGTTCTTC. Translation gives CASSLAPDNEQFF.

This sequence joins TRBV2 and TRBJ1-4, with D perhaps matching TRBD1 (5 bases). From germline, CDR1 is SNHLY and CDR2 FYNNEI. The CDR3 extends over 15 amino acids. The ends were cut back, 1 base at V and 8 bases at J, with 14 bases in the middle. The CDR3 loop reads CASSEGRGEGEKLFF. Here the CDR3 DNA reads TGTGCCAGCAGTGAAGGAAGGGGTGAAGGGGAAAAACTGTTTTTT.

The chain is built from TRBV30 and TRBJ2-1; perhaps TRBD2 as D (6 bases). The CDR3 spans 13 residues. Trimming cost V 2 bases and J 9 bases, with 14 bases left between them. From germline, CDR1 is GTSNPN and CDR2 SVGIG (reference sequence). The CDR3 coding sequence is TGTGCCTGGAGTCTCCTGGGAGGCAGTGAGCAGTTCTTC. Translation: CAWSLLGGSEQFF.

The count of this clone is one. The V call is TRBV5-1, the J call TRBJ2-1; tentatively, D is TRBD2 (5 bases). There are 15 residues in the CDR3. The V end was cut by 4 bases, the J end by 4 bases, with 15 bases between. In germline, CDR1 is SGHRS, CDR2 YFSETQ. CDR3 sequence (DNA): TGCGCCAGCAGCGCTGGACTTTCGGGGTACAATGAGCAGTTCTTC. Amino acids: CASSAGLSGYNEQFF.

The V gene is TRBV27, the J gene TRBJ2-1; D might be TRBD2 (6 bases). V was shortened by 2 bases and J by 3 bases, with 8 bases between the two germline ends. The CDR3 totals 14 residues. CDR1 is MNHEY, CDR2 SMNVEV, per germline (reference sequence). The CDR3 DNA sequence: TGTGCCAGCAGTTTAGGGCGGGGCTACAATGAGCAGTTCTTC. Its translation: CASSLGRGYNEQFF.

V gene TRBV28 combines with J gene TRBJ2-1, with 10 nucleotides matching TRBD1. V shed 1 base and J 7 bases; nucleotides not matched to a gene: 7. This CDR3 is built from 16 residues. Per germline, CDR1 MDHEN and CDR2 SYDVKM. The CDR3 sequence: CASSLLVGTGANEQFF. The CDR3 DNA reads as TGTGCCAGCAGTTTATTAGTAGGGACAGGGGCAAATGAGCAGTTCTTC.

The V call is TRBV28, the J call TRBJ1-1; D unclear. CDR3 length: 15 amino acids. V was pared by 6 bases and J by 0 bases, with 14 bases between. Germline CDR1 reads MDHEN; CDR2 reads SYDVKM. Written as DNA, the CDR3 is TGTGCCAGCAGCCCAAGCGTGGCGATGAACACTGAAGCTTTCTTT. Protein: CASSPSVAMNTEAFF.